This record covers a single TCR beta chain. The data originate from a study of T-cell reconstitution after alpha-beta-depleted transplantation in children. Deletions cut 5 bases from V and 1 base from J, with 14 bases between. Per germline, CDR1 SGHTA and CDR2 FQGNSA. The CDR3 is made up of 16 amino acids. Using unique molecular identifiers, the investigators prepared the TCRbeta library. One entry per CDR3 protein results from TCRdb running MiXCR on the PCR reads. The top ten clones hold around 6% of a sample with over 200,000 distinct CDR3 sequences, 8.5% to 10% of them seen once. Material: PBMCs from the stem cell graft donor, obtained from the stem cell graft. The chain links TRBV7-2 to TRBJ2-2, with a weak D call TRBD2 (5 bases). The receptor's source is a human donor who donated a stem cell graft to a child with acute lymphoblastic leukemia. DNA for the CDR3: TGTGCCAGCAGCATGAACCAGCGGATGAACACCGGGGAGCTGTTTTTT. Residues: CASSMNQRMNTGELFF.